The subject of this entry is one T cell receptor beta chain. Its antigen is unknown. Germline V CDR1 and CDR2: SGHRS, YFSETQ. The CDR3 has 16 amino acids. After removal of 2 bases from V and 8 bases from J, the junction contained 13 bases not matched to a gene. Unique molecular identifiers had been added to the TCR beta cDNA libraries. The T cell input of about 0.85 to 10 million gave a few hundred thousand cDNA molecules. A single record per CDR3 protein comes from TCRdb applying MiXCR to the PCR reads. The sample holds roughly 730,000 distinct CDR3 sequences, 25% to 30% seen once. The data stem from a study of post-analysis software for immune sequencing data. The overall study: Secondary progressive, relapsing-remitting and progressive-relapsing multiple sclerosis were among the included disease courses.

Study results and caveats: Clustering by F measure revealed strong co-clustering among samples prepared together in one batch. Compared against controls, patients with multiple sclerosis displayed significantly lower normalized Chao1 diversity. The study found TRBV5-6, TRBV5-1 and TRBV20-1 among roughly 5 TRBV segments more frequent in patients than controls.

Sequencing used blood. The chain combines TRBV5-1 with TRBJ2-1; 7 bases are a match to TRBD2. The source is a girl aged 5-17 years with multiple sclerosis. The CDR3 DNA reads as TGCGCCAGCAGCTTCCTTTTGCGGGAGATAAACGATGAGCAGTTCTTC. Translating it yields CASSFLLREINDEQFF. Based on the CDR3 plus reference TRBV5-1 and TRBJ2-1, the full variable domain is KAGVTQTPRYLIKTRGQQVTLSCSPISGHRSVSWYQQTPGQGLQFLFEYFSETQRNKGNFPGRFSGRQFSNSRSEMNVSTLELGDSALYLCASSFLLREINDEQFFGPGTRLTVL.